These 21 T cell receptor beta chains were sequenced from one sample in a study of OX40 agonist ivuxolimab in advanced cancers. Sequencing used immunoSEQ multiplex PCR; TCRdb keeps in-frame clones, though not all of them. This sample has over 45,000 clones, with more than 85% found just once. Specimen: CD4+ or CD8+ T cells sorted from blood, collected in a trial of the OX40 agonist ivuxolimab. These receptors were collected from an adult with an advanced solid tumor such as melanoma, head and neck, liver or kidney cancer.

V gene TRBV5-5 combines with J gene TRBJ1-1; D ambiguous. The CDR3 extends over 14 amino acids. Germline loops: CDR1 SGHKS, CDR2 YYEKEE (reference sequence). Trimming removed 0 bases at V and 3 bases at J, with 9 bases between. CDR3 sequence reads: CASSLDPGDTEAFF. CDR3 nucleotides: TGTGCCAGCAGCTTGGACCCGGGAGACACTGAAGCTTTCTTT.

This chain uses TRBV11-2 with TRBJ1-4; 10 bases fit TRBD1. J gave up 8 bases and V 5 bases, and 8 bases lay outside the gene matches. This CDR3 region has 15 residues. CDR1 is SGHAT and CDR2 is FQNNGV in the germline V gene. The CDR3 sequence is CASSPVTGGVEKLFF. In DNA form, the CDR3 reads TGTGCCAGCAGCCCAGTGACAGGGGGCGTAGAAAAACTGTTTTTT.

The gene calls are TRBV28 and TRBJ2-1, with TRBD2 matching over 8 bases. This CDR3 has 14 residues. V lost 2 bases and J lost 8; bases outside the gene matches: 5. Germline CDR1 is MDHEN and CDR2 is SYDVKM. CDR3 nucleotide sequence: TGTGCCAGCAGTTTACGCGGGAGGAGCTATGAGCAGTTCTTC. As protein: CASSLRGRSYEQFF. Variable domain in full (rest from reference TRBV28 and TRBJ2-1): DVKVTQSSRYLVKRTGEKVFLECVQDMDHENMFWYRQDPGLGLRLIYFSYDVKMKEKGDIPEGYSVSREKKERFSLILESASTNQTSMYLCASSLRGRSYEQFFGPGTRLTVL.

The chain combines TRBV28 with TRBJ2-7, with 7 bases fitting TRBD1. This CDR3 is 16 amino acids long. The germline V gene has CDR1 MDHEN and CDR2 SYDVKM. With 10 bases clipped from V and 0 bases from J, the junction kept 15 bases outside the gene matches. The CDR3 DNA reads TGTGCCACCCGAACTCAGTGGACAGGAAGCTCCTACGAGCAGTACTTC. It yields the protein CATRTQWTGSSYEQYF. Full variable domain (rest looked up from reference TRBV28 and TRBJ2-7): DVKVTQSSRYLVKRTGEKVFLECVQDMDHENMFWYRQDPGLGLRLIYFSYDVKMKEKGDIPEGYSVSREKKERFSLILESASTNQTSMYLCATRTQWTGSSYEQYFGPGTRLTVT.

The chain carries TRBV28 and TRBJ2-7; 7 nucleotides match TRBD2. Germline CDR1 is MDHEN and CDR2 is SYDVKM. The CDR3 length is 15 residues. J gave up 3 bases and V 3 bases, and 8 bases lay outside the gene matches. In DNA form, the CDR3 reads TGTGCCAGCAGTTTCATGGGGGAGGGGAGCTACGAGCAGTACTTC. Translation: CASSFMGEGSYEQYF.

The chain is built from TRBV4-2 and TRBJ1-1; D is uncertain. The CDR3 spans 13 residues. CDR1 is LGHNA, CDR2 YNFKEQ, per germline. V shed 2 bases and J shed 0 bases, with 4 bases lying between them. The CDR3 sequence: CASSQTLNTEAFF. The CDR3 DNA reads as TGTGCCAGCAGCCAAACACTGAACACTGAAGCTTTCTTT.

The V gene is TRBV27, the J gene TRBJ2-7, with 7 bases identical to TRBD2. The CDR3 sequence is 15 residues long. Germline V gene lookup returns CDR1 MNHEY and CDR2 SMNVEV (reference sequence). Losses at the gene ends were 6 bases for V and 2 bases for J; bases not matched to a gene: 10. The CDR3 spells CASRTLAESAYEQYF. In DNA, the CDR3 is TGTGCCAGCAGGACCCTAGCGGAGAGTGCCTACGAGCAGTACTTC.

V gene TRBV29-1 combines with J gene TRBJ1-3, with D maybe TRBD1 (6 bases). V shed 4 bases and J shed 2 bases, with 9 bases lying between them. This CDR3 region has 13 residues. The V gene's germline CDR1 is SQVTM and CDR2 ANQGSEA. The CDR3 DNA is TGCAGCGTTGTGGAGGGGGCTGGAAACACCATATATTTT. This sequence encodes CSVVEGAGNTIYF.

The genes are TRBV11-2 and TRBJ2-1; D is undetermined. With 1 base removed from V and 4 bases from J, the gap between germline ends came to 5 bases. The CDR3 is 13 residues long. Germline CDR1 reads SGHAT; CDR2 reads FQNNGV. The CDR3 here is CASSLAQYNEQFF. The CDR3 bases are TGTGCCAGCAGCTTAGCACAGTACAATGAGCAGTTCTTC.

The chain employs TRBV19 and TRBJ2-2; D not certain. V shed 6 bases and J shed 4 bases, with 12 bases lying between them. The CDR3 loop spans 14 amino acids. Per the germline V gene, CDR1 is LNHDA and CDR2 is SQIVND (reference sequence). As DNA, the CDR3 is TGTGCCAGTAGCTCCGGCAGCAGCACCGGGGAGCTGTTTTTT. Amino acids: CASSSGSSTGELFF.

This chain uses TRBV27 with TRBJ2-7, with D tentatively TRBD1 or TRBD2 (5 bases each). Germline loops: CDR1 MNHEY, CDR2 SMNVEV (reference sequence). This CDR3 contains 14 residues. V was clipped by 5 bases and J by 2 bases, with 13 bases between them. CDR3 residues: CASSKGTHPYEQYF. Written as DNA, the CDR3 is TGTGCCAGCAGTAAGGGGACGCATCCCTACGAGCAGTACTTC.

The chain employs TRBV30 and TRBJ1-3; D may be TRBD1 (5 bases). V lost 5 bases and J lost 7, with 9 bases in between. The CDR3 has 11 amino acids. CDR1 is GTSNPN, CDR2 SVGIG, per germline (reference sequence). Here the CDR3 DNA reads TGTGCCTGGGGGGGTGGGAACACCATATATTTT. Encoded protein: CAWGGGNTIYF.

The rearrangement joins TRBV6-6 to TRBJ2-1; TRBD2 matches at 8 bases. V was pared by 7 bases and J by 2 bases, with 7 bases of the junction left unmatched. The germline gives CDR1 MNHNY, CDR2 SVGAGI (reference sequence). The length of the CDR3 is 15 residues. CDR3 loop: CASTRAGVTYNEQFF. As DNA, the CDR3 is TGTGCCAGCACCCGAGCGGGAGTCACCTACAATGAGCAGTTCTTC.

This chain uses TRBV15 with TRBJ1-6; D is ambiguous. The CDR3 covers 15 residues. In germline, CDR1 is LNHNV, CDR2 YYDKDF (reference sequence). Trimming took 0 bases from V and 8 from J, leaving 11 bases between them. Here the CDR3 reads CATSRDKGFDSPLHF. In DNA form, the CDR3 reads TGTGCCACCAGCAGAGATAAGGGCTTCGATTCACCCCTCCACTTT.

This chain connects TRBV9 to TRBJ2-7; D remains unclear. In germline, CDR1 is SGDLS, CDR2 YYNGEE. The germline V and J ends were trimmed by 2 bases and 9 bases, with 15 bases remaining between them. The CDR3 extends over 13 amino acids. CDR3 protein: CASSVGADYVQYF. In DNA, the CDR3 is TGTGCCAGCAGCGTGGGCGCTGATTATGTGCAGTACTTC.

This clone was counted a few times. V is TRBV28 and J is TRBJ1-3, with a weak D call TRBD1 (6 bases). The CDR3 has 15 amino acids. Trimming pared 3 bases from V and 5 bases from J, leaving 14 bases between. Germline assignment: CDR1 MDHEN and CDR2 SYDVKM. In DNA, the CDR3 is TGTGCCAGCAGTTTCCCAGGGGAAGGCCGAAACACCATATATTTT. Protein sequence: CASSFPGEGRNTIYF. Based on the CDR3 plus reference TRBV28 and TRBJ1-3, the full variable domain is DVKVTQSSRYLVKRTGEKVFLECVQDMDHENMFWYRQDPGLGLRLIYFSYDVKMKEKGDIPEGYSVSREKKERFSLILESASTNQTSMYLCASSFPGEGRNTIYFGEGSWLTVV.

This clone was seen once. The rearrangement joins TRBV19 to TRBJ1-1; D is undetermined. The V end was cut by 3 bases, the J end by 1 base, with 9 bases between. The CDR3 covers 14 residues. Germline-derived CDR1 and CDR2 are LNHDA and SQIVND (reference sequence). CDR3 in amino acids: CASSMVSRNTEAFF. CDR3 in DNA: TGTGCCAGTAGTATGGTTTCTAGGAACACTGAAGCTTTCTTT.

The rearrangement links TRBV6-1 to TRBJ1-2, with no clear D. Trimming removed 3 bases from V and 1 base from J, with 9 bases in between. CDR3 length: 14 residues. The germline CDR1 and CDR2 sequences are MNHNS and SASEGT. In DNA form, the CDR3 reads TGTGCCAGCAGTGAGGTCGGGGTTAACTATGGCTACACCTTC. Protein sequence: CASSEVGVNYGYTF.

The J gene is TRBJ2-5, the V gene TRBV28; D not certain. Germline CDR1 MDHEN, CDR2 SYDVKM. V shed 6 bases and J shed 0 bases, with 8 bases lying between them. This CDR3 has 13 residues. CDR3: CASSLANQETQYF. The CDR3 nucleotides are TGTGCCAGCAGCCTGGCGAACCAAGAGACCCAGTACTTC.

This chain uses TRBV28 with TRBJ2-3; D is unclear. Germline V gives CDR1 MDHEN, CDR2 SYDVKM. V lost 6 bases and J 5 bases, leaving 12 bases between the germline ends. The CDR3 length is 13 residues. The CDR3: CASRLIGIDTQYF. The CDR3 DNA follows: TGTGCCAGCAGACTGATAGGGATAGATACGCAGTATTTT.

CDR3 amino acids: CASSPGQGSSGNTIYF. CDR3 DNA sequence: TGCGCCAGCAGCCCTGGGCAGGGGAGCTCTGGAAACACCATATATTTT. V usage is TRBV5-1 and J usage is TRBJ1-3; perhaps TRBD1 as D (6 bases). Looked up from germline, CDR1 is SGHRS and CDR2 is YFSETQ. This CDR3 spans 16 amino acids. V dropped 4 bases and J dropped 0 bases, with 14 bases sitting between them. The whole variable domain, filled in from reference TRBV5-1 and TRBJ1-3, reads KAGVTQTPRYLIKTRGQQVTLSCSPISGHRSVSWYQQTPGQGLQFLFEYFSETQRNKGNFPGRFSGRQFSNSRSEMNVSTLELGDSALYLCASSPGQGSSGNTIYFGEGSWLTVV.